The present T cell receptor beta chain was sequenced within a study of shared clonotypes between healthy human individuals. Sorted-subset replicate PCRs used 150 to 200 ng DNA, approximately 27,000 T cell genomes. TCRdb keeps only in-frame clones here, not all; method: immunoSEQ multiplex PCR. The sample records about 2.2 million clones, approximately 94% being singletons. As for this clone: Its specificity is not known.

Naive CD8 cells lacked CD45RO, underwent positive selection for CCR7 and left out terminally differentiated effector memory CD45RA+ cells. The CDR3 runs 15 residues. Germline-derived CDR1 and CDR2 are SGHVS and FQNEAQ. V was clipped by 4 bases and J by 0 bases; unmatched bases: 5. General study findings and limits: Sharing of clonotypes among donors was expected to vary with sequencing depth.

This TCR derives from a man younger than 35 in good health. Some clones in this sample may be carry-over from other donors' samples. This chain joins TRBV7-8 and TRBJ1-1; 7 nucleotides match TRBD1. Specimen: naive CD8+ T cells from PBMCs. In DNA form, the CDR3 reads TGTGCCAGCAGCTCAAGACAGGGAGTGAACACTGAAGCTTTCTTT. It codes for CASSSRQGVNTEAFF.